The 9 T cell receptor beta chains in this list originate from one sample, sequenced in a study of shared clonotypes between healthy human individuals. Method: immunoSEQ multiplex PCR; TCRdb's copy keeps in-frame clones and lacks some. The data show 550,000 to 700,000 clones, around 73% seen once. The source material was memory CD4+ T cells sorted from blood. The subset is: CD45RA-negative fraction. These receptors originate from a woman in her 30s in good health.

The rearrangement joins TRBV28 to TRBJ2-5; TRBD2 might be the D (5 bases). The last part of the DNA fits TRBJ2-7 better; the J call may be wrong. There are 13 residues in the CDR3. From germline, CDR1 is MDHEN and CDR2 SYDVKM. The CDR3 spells CASSLSAVYEQYF. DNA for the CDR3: TGTGCCAGCAGTTTATCAGCGGTCTACGAGCAGTACTTC.

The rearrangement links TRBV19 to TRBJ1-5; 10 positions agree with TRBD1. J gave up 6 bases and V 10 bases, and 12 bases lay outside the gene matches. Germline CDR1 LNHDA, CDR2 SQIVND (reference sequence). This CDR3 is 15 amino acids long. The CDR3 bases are TGTGCCACAGACTCCGGGACAGGGGCGGTTCAGCCCCAGCATTTT. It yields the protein CATDSGTGAVQPQHF. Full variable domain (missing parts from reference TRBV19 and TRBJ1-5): DGGITQSPKYLFRKEGQNVTLSCEQNLNHDAMYWYRQDPGQGLRLIYYSQIVNDFQKGDIAEGYSVSREKKESFPLTVTSAQKNPTAFYLCATDSGTGAVQPQHFGDGTRLSIL.

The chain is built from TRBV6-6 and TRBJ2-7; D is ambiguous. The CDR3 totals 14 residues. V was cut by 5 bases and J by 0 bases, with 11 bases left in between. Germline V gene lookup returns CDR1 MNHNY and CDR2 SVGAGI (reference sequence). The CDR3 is CASSGDLSSYEQYF. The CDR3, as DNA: TGTGCCAGCAGTGGGGATCTGAGCTCCTACGAGCAGTACTTC.

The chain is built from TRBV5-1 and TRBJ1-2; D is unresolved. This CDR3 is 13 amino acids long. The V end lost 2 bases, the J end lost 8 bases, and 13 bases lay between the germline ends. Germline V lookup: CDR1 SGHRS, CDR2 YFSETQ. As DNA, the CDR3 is TGCGCCAGCAGCTTTGAGGGCAGTAGAGGCTACACCTTC. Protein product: CASSFEGSRGYTF.

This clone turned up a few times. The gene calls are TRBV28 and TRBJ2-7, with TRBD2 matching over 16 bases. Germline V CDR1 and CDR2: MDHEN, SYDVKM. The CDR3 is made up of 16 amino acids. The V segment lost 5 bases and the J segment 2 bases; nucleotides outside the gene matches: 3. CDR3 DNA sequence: TGTGCCAGCAGTGGGGGACTAGCGGGAGGGGCCTACGAGCAGTACTTC. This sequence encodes CASSGGLAGGAYEQYF.

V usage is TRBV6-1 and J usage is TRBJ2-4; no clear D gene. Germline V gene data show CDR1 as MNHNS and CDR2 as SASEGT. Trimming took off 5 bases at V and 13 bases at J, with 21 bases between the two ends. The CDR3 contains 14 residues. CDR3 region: CASSLRSEPGLQYF. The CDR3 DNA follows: TGTGCCAGCAGTCTCCGCTCAGAGCCGGGCCTCCAGTACTTC.

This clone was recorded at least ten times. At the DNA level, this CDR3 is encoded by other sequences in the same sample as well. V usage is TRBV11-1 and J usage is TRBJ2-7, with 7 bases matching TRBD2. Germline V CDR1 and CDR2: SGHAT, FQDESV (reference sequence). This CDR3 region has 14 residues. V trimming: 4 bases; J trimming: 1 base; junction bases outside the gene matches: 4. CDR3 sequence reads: CASSSQRDSYEQYF. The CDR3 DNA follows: TGTGCCAGCAGCTCCCAGCGGGATTCCTACGAGCAGTACTTC.

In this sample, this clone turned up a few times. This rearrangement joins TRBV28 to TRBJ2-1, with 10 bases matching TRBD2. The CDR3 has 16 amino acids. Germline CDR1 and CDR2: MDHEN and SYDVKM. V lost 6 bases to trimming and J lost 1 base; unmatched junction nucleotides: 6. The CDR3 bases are TGTGCCAGCAGAACCTTAGCGGGAGGTTCCTACAATGAGCAGTTCTTC. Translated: CASRTLAGGSYNEQFF. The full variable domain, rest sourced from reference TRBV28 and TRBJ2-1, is DVKVTQSSRYLVKRTGEKVFLECVQDMDHENMFWYRQDPGLGLRLIYFSYDVKMKEKGDIPEGYSVSREKKERFSLILESASTNQTSMYLCASRTLAGGSYNEQFFGPGTRLTVL.

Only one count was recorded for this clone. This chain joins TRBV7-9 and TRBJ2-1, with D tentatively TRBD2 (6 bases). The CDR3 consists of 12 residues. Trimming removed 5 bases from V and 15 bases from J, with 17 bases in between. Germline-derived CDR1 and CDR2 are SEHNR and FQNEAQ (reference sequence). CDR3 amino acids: CASSPDAGTLFF. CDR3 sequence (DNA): TGTGCCAGCAGCCCTGACGCGGGGACGCTGTTCTTC.